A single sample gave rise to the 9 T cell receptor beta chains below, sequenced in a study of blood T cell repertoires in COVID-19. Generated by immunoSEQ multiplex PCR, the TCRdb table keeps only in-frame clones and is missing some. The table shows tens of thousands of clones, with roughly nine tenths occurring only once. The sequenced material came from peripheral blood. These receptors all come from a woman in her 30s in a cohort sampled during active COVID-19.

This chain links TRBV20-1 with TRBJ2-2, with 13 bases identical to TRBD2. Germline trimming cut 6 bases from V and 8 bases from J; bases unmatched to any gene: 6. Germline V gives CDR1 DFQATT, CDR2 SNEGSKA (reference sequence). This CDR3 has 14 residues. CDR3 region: CSASPGLAGGELFF. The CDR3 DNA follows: TGCAGTGCGAGTCCGGGACTAGCGGGAGGGGAGCTGTTTTTT.

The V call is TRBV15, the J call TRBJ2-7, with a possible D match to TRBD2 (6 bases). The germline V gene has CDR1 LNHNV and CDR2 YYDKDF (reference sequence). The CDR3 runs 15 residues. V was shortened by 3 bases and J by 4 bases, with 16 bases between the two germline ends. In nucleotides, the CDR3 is TGTGCCACCAGCAGCGACCTAGCGACGGGGTACGAGCAGTACTTC. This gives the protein CATSSDLATGYEQYF. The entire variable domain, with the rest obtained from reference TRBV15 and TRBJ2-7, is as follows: DAMVIQNPRYQVTQFGKPVTLSCSQTLNHNVMYWYQQKSSQAPKLLFHYYDKDFNNEADTPDNFQSRRPNTSFCFLDIRSPGLGDTAMYLCATSSDLATGYEQYFGPGTRLTVT.

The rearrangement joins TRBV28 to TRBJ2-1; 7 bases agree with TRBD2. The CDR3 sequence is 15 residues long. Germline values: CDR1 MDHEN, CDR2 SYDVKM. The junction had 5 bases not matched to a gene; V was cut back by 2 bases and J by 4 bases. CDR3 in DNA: TGTGCCAGCAGTTTAGGGTCTAGCGGATACAATGAGCAGTTCTTC. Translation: CASSLGSSGYNEQFF. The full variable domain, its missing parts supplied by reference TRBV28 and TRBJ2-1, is DVKVTQSSRYLVKRTGEKVFLECVQDMDHENMFWYRQDPGLGLRLIYFSYDVKMKEKGDIPEGYSVSREKKERFSLILESASTNQTSMYLCASSLGSSGYNEQFFGPGTRLTVL.

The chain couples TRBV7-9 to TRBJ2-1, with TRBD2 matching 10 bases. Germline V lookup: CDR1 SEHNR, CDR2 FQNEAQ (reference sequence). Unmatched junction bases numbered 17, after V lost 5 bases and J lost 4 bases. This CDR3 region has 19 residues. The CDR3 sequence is CASSPQVSYGLADYNEQFF. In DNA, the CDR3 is TGTGCCAGCAGCCCACAAGTGTCCTACGGACTAGCGGATTACAATGAGCAGTTCTTC.

DNA for the CDR3: TGTGCCAGCAGCCTGACAGGGGTCAATTCACCCCTCCACTTT. It is translated as CASSLTGVNSPLHF. The chain employs TRBV5-6 and TRBJ1-6; 8 nucleotides align to TRBD1. The ends lost 4 bases at V and 7 bases at J; junction bases unmatched: 4. The CDR3 is 14 amino acids. Germline values: CDR1 SGHDT, CDR2 YYEEEE.

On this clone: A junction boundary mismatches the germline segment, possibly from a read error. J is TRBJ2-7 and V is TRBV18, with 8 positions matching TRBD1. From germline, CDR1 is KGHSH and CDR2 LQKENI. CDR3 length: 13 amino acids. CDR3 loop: CASSPLLETGVDF. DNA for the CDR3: TGTGCCAGCTCACCACTTCTGGAGACAGGGGTCGACTTC.

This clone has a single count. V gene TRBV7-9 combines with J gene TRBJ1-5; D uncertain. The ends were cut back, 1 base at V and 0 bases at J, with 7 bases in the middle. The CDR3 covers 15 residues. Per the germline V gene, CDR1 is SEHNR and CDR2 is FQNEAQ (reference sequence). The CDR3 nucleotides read TGTGCCAGCAGCTTAGGGCCAGATAGCAATCAGCCCCAGCATTTT. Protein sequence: CASSLGPDSNQPQHF.

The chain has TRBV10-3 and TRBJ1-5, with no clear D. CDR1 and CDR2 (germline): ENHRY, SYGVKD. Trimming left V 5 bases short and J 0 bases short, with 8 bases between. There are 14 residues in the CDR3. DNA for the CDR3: TGTGCCATCAGTACAGCGGATAGCAATCAGCCCCAGCATTTT. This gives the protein CAISTADSNQPQHF.

DNA for the CDR3: TGTGCCAGCGGGAGGTATCTCTACAATGAGCAGTTCTTC. Translation: CASGRYLYNEQFF. The V call is TRBV2, the J call TRBJ2-1; D is possibly TRBD2 (6 bases). Per the germline V gene, CDR1 is SNHLY and CDR2 is FYNNEI. The CDR3 consists of 13 residues. The V gene lost 8 bases and the J gene lost 3 bases, with 11 bases spanning the gap. Looking up the rest from reference TRBV2 and TRBJ2-1 gives the full variable domain: EPEVTQTPSHQVTQMGQEVILRCVPISNHLYFYWYRQILGQKVEFLVSFYNNEISEKSEIFDDQFSVERPDGSNFTLKIRSTKLEDSAMYFCASGRYLYNEQFFGPGTRLTVL.